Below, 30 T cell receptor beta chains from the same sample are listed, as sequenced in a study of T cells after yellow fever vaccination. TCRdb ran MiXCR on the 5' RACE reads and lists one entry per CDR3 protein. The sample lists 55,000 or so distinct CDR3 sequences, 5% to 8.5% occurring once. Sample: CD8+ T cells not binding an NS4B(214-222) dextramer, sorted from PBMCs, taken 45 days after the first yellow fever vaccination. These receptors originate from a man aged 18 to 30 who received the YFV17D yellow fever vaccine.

The CDR3 spells CSVEGTSGNLQETQYF. The CDR3 DNA is TGCAGCGTTGAGGGGACTAGCGGTAACTTACAAGAGACCCAGTACTTC. The chain recombines TRBV29-1 with TRBJ2-5, with TRBD2 matching over 11 bases. V lost 3 bases to trimming and J lost 2 bases; unmatched junction nucleotides: 8. Germline-derived CDR1 and CDR2 are SQVTM and ANQGSEA. The CDR3 is made up of 16 amino acids.

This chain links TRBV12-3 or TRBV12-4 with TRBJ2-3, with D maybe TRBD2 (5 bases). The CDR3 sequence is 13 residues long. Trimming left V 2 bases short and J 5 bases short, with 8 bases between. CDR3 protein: CASSLSAGDTQYF. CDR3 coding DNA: TGTGCCAGCAGTTTATCGGCGGGAGATACGCAGTATTTT.

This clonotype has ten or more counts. DNA of the CDR3: TGTGCCAGCAGAGGCCGTTTGATCTATGGCTACACCTTC. It is translated as CASRGRLIYGYTF. The chain employs TRBV12-3 or TRBV12-4 and TRBJ1-2; D call uncertain. The V end was cut by 6 bases, the J end by 4 bases, with 12 bases between. The length of the CDR3 is 13 residues.

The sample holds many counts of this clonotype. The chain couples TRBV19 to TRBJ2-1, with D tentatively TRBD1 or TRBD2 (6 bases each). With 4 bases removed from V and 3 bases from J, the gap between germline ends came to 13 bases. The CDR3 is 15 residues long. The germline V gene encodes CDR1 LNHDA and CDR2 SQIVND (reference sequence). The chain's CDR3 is CASSRGGGDYNEQFF. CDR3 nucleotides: TGTGCCAGTAGTAGAGGAGGGGGAGACTACAATGAGCAGTTCTTC.

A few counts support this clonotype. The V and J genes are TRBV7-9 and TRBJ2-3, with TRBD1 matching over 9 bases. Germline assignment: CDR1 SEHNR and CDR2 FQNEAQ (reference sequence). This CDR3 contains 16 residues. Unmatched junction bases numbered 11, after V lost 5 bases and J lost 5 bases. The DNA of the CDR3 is TGTGCCAGCAGCCAAATACGGGACAGGGTTGGAGATACGCAGTATTTT. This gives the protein CASSQIRDRVGDTQYF. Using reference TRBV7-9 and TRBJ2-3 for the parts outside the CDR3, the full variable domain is DTGVSQNPRHKITKRGQNVTFRCDPISEHNRLYWYRQTLGQGPEFLTYFQNEAQLEKSRLLSDRFSAERPKGSFSTLEIQRTEQGDSAMYLCASSQIRDRVGDTQYFGPGTRLTVL.

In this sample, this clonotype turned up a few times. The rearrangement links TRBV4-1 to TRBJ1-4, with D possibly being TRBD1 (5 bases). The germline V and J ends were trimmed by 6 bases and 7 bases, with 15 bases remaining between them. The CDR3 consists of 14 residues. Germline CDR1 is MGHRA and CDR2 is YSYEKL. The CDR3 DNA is TGCGCCAGCAGTAAGGACATAGGAGTTGAAAAACTGTTTTTT. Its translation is CASSKDIGVEKLFF.

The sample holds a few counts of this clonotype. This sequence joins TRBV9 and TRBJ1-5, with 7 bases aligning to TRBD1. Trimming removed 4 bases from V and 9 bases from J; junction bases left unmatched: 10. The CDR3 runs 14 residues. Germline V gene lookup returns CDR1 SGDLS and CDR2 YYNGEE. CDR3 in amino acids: CASSPGGAGGPQHF. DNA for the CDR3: TGTGCCAGCAGCCCAGGGGGGGCTGGCGGGCCCCAGCATTTT.

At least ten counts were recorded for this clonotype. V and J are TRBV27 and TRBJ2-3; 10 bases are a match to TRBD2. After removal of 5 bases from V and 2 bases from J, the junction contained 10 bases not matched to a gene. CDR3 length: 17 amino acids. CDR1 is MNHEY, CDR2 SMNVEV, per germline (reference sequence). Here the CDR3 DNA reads TGTGCCAGCAGTCCTCTAGCGGGGGCCGTAGACACAGATACGCAGTATTTT. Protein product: CASSPLAGAVDTDTQYF.

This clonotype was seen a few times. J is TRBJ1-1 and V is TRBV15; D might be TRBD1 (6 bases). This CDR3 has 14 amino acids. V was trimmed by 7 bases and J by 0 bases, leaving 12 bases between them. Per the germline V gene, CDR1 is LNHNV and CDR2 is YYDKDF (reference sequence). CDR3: CATTDRPLNTEAFF. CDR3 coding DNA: TGTGCCACCACTGACAGGCCCTTGAACACTGAAGCTTTCTTT.

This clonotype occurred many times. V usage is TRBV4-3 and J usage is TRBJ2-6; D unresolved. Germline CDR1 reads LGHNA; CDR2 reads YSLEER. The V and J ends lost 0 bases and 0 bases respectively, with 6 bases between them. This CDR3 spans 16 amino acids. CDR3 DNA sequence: TGCGCCAGCAGCCAAGATATTGTCTCTGGGGCCAACGTCCTGACTTTC. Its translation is CASSQDIVSGANVLTF.

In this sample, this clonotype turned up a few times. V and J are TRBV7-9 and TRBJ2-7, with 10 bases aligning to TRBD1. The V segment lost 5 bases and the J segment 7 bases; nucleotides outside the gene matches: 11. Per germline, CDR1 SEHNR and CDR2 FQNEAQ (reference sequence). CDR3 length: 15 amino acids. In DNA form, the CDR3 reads TGTGCCAGCAGCCAGTGGGGGACAGGGGTATATGAGCAGTACGTC. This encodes CASSQWGTGVYEQYV.

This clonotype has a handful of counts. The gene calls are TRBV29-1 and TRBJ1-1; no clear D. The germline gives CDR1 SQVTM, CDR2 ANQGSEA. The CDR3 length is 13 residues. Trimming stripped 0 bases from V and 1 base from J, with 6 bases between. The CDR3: CSVEDKGNTEAFF. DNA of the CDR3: TGCAGCGTTGAAGATAAAGGGAACACTGAAGCTTTCTTT.

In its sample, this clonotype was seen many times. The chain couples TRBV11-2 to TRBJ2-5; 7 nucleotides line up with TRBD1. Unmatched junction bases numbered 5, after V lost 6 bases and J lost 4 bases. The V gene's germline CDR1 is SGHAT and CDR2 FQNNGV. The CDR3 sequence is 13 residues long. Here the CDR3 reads CASRTGFTETQYF. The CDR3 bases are TGTGCCAGCAGGACAGGGTTCACAGAGACCCAGTACTTC.

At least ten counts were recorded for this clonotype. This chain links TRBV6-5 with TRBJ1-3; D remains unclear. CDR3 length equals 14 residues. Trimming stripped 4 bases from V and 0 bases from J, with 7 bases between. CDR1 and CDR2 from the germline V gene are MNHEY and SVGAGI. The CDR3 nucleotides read TGTGCCAGCAGTTTGGGCCTCTCTGGAAACACCATATATTTT. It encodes CASSLGLSGNTIYF.

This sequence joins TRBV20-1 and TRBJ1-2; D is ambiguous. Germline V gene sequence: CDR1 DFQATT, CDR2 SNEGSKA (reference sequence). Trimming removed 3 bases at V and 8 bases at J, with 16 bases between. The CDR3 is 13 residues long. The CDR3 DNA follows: TGCAGTGCTAGTGTAAAGGCCGGAGGGGGCTACACCTTC. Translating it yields CSASVKAGGGYTF.

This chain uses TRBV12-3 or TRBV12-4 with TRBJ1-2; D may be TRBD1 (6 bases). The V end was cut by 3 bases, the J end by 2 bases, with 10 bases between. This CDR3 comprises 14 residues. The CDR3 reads CASSLGRGNYGYTF. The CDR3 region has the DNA TGTGCCAGCAGTTTGGGCAGGGGAAACTATGGCTACACCTTC.

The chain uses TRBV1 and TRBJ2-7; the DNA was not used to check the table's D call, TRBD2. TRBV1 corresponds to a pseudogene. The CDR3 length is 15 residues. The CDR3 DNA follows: TGCAGTGCTAGCCTTCAACCCAAACAACCCTACGAGCAGTACTTC. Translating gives CSASLQPKQPYEQYF.

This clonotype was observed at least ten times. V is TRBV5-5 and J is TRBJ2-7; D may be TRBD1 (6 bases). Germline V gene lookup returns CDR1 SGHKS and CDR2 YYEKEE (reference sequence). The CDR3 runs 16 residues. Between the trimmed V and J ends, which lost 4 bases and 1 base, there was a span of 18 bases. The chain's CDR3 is CASSGPGTSLSYEQYF. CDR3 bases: TGTGCCAGCAGCGGACCCGGGACAAGTCTTTCCTACGAGCAGTACTTC.

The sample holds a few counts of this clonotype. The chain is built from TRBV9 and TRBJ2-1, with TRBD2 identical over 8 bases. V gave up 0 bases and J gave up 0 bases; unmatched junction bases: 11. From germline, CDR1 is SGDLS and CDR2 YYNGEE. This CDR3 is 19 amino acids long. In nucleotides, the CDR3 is TGTGCCAGCAGCGTAGTTCCAGCGGGGGTCCTAAGCTCCTACAATGAGCAGTTCTTC. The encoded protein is CASSVVPAGVLSSYNEQFF.

CDR3 loop: CASSSGQLDNEQFF. DNA for the CDR3: TGTGCCAGCAGCTCGGGACAGCTAGACAATGAGCAGTTCTTC. This rearrangement joins TRBV6-1 to TRBJ2-1; 7 positions agree with TRBD1. Germline V gene data show CDR1 as MNHNS and CDR2 as SASEGT. This CDR3 has 14 amino acids. Trimming cost V 6 bases and J 5 bases; bases outside gene matches: 7.

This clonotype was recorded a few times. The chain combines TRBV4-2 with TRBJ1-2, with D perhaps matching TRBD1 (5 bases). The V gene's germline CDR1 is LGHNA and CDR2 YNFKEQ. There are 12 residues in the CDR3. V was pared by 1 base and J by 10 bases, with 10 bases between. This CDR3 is CASSQGDGTYTF. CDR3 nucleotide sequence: TGTGCCAGCAGCCAAGGGGACGGGACCTACACCTTC.

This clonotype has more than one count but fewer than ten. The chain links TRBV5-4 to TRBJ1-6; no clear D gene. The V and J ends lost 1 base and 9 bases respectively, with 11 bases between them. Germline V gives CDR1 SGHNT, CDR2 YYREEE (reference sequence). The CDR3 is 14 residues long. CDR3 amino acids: CASSLTVASSPLHF. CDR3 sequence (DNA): TGTGCCAGCAGCTTGACGGTCGCTAGTTCACCCCTCCACTTT.

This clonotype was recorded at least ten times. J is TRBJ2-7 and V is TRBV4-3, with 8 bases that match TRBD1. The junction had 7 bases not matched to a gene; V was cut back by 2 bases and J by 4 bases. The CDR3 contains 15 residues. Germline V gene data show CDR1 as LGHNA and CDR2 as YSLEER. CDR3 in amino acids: CASSQRQGRQYEQYF. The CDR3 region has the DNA TGCGCCAGCAGCCAACGACAGGGGCGCCAATACGAGCAGTACTTC.

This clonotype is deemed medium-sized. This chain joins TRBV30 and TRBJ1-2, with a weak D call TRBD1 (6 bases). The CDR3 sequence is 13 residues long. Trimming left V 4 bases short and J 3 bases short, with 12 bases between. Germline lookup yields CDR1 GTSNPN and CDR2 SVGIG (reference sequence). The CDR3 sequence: CAWNGGQYYGYTF. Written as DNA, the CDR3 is TGTGCCTGGAACGGGGGGCAATACTATGGCTACACCTTC.

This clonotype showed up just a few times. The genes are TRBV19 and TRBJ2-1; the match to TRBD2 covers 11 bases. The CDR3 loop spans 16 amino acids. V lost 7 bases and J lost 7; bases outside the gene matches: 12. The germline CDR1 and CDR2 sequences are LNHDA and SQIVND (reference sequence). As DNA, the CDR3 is TGTGCCAGTAAGGACCAACTAGCGGGGGAAAGTAATGAGCAGTTCTTC. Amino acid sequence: CASKDQLAGESNEQFF.

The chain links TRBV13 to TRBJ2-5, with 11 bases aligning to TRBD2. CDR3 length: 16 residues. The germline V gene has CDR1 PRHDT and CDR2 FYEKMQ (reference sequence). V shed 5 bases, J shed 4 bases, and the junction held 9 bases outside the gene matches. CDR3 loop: CASSLLLAGGGETQYF. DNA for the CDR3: TGTGCCAGCAGCCTACTCCTAGCGGGGGGAGGAGAGACCCAGTACTTC.

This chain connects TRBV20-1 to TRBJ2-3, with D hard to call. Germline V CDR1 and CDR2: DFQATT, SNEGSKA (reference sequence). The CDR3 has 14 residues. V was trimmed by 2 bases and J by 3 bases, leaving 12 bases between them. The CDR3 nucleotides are TGCAGTGCTAGATACCCTCTCCAGACAGATACGCAGTATTTT. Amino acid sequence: CSARYPLQTDTQYF.

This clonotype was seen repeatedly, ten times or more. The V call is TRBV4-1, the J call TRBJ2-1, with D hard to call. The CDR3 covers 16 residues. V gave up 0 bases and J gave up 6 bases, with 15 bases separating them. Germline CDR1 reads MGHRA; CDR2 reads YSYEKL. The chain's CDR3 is CASSQETGLSSNEQFF. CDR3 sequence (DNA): TGCGCCAGCAGCCAAGAGACCGGCCTCTCGAGCAATGAGCAGTTCTTC.

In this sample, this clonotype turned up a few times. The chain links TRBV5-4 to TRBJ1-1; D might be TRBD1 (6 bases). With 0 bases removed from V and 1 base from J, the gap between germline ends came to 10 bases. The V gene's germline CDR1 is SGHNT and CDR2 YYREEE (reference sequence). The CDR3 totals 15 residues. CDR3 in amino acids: CASSLVWGRNTEAFF. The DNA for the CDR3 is TGTGCCAGCAGCTTGGTATGGGGGCGGAACACTGAAGCTTTCTTT. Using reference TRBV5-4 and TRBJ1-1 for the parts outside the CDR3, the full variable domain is ETGVTQSPTHLIKTRGQQVTLRCSSQSGHNTVSWYQQALGQGPQFIFQYYREEENGRGNFPPRFSGLQFPNYSSELNVNALELDDSALYLCASSLVWGRNTEAFFGQGTRLTVV.

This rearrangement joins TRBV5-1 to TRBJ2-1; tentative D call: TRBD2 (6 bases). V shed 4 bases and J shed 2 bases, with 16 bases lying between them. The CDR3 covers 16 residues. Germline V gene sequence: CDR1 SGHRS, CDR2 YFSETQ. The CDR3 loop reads CASSIGGHPTYNEQFF. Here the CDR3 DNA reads TGCGCCAGCAGCATCGGGGGTCACCCGACCTACAATGAGCAGTTCTTC.